This TCR beta chain was found in a study of blood T cell repertoires in COVID-19. Study summary: COVID-19 samples collected from the United States, Italy and Spain covered acute and convalescent phases. Nucleic acid was either cDNA or gDNA, and it came from T cells, B-cell-depleted T cells, or PBMCs.

CDR3 length: 12 residues. CDR1 is SEHNR and CDR2 is FQNEAQ in the germline V gene (reference sequence). Unmatched junction bases numbered 1, after V lost 4 bases and J lost 5 bases. Authors' analysis steps: Cell counts per sample came from amplifying reference gene primers. The protocol was immunoSEQ multiplex PCR, while the TCRdb copy is restricted to in-frame clones and leaves out a portion. V, J and clone size reflect that table, while D and trimming were determined from the DNA. The profile shows approximately 100,000 clones, about 89% of them singletons. This clone was detected only a few times. This chain connects TRBV7-9 to TRBJ2-7; 8 nucleotides align to TRBD1. The TCR sequence derives from a human donor with acute or convalescent COVID-19. The donor label of this sample is uncertain. The sample taken for sequencing was peripheral blood. DNA for the CDR3: TGTGCCAGCAGCTCGACAGGGGACGAGCAGTACTTC. Encoded protein: CASSSTGDEQYF. Full variable domain (rest looked up from reference TRBV7-9 and TRBJ2-7): DTGVSQNPRHKITKRGQNVTFRCDPISEHNRLYWYRQTLGQGPEFLTYFQNEAQLEKSRLLSDRFSAERPKGSFSTLEIQRTEQGDSAMYLCASSSTGDEQYFGPGTRLTVT.